This TCR beta chain was found in a study of tumor-infiltrating lymphocytes in oesophageal squamous cell carcinoma. TCRdb used MiXCR to reprocess the PCR reads, holding one entry per CDR3 protein. The sample holds 15,000 to 20,000 distinct CDR3 sequences, 40% to 55% seen once. The V end was cut by 3 bases, the J end by 4 bases, with 11 bases between. The CDR3 spans 14 residues. This receptor was obtained from a male donor with esophageal squamous cell carcinoma. Sequencing was done on a sample of esophageal tumor tissue. The chain carries TRBV12-3 or TRBV12-4 and TRBJ2-3, with D unclear. CDR3: CASSFGVSPDTQYF. CDR3 DNA: TGTGCCAGCAGTTTTGGGGTCTCGCCAGATACGCAGTATTTT.